Below, one T cell receptor (beta chain) is given with its context. This sample also contains other DNA sequences that code for the same CDR3. Under the authors' procedure: The assay estimated nucleated cells by amplifying reference gene primers. Clones were read by immunoSEQ multiplex PCR, and TCRdb kept only the in-frame ones, dropping some. D and trimming were read from the DNA, whereas the V and J calls and clone size are those reported in that table. The sample holds over 300,000 clones, around 82% seen once. The data derive from a study of blood T cell repertoires in COVID-19. Study in general: Whether acute or convalescent, the COVID-19 samples came from the United States, Italy and Spain. Sources were T cells, B-cell-depleted T cells, or PBMCs; the material itself was cDNA or gDNA.

The origin of this receptor is a woman aged 45-65 years with acute or convalescent COVID-19. The sample comprised peripheral blood.

The CDR3 DNA reads as TGTGCCAGCAGCGACAGGGGAGCTAATGAAAAACTGTTTTTT. It yields the protein CASSDRGANEKLFF. The chain employs TRBV2 and TRBJ1-4; TRBD1 agrees at 8 bases. The CDR3 totals 14 residues. With 6 bases clipped from V and 3 bases from J, the junction kept 3 bases outside the gene matches. The germline V gene encodes CDR1 SNHLY and CDR2 FYNNEI.